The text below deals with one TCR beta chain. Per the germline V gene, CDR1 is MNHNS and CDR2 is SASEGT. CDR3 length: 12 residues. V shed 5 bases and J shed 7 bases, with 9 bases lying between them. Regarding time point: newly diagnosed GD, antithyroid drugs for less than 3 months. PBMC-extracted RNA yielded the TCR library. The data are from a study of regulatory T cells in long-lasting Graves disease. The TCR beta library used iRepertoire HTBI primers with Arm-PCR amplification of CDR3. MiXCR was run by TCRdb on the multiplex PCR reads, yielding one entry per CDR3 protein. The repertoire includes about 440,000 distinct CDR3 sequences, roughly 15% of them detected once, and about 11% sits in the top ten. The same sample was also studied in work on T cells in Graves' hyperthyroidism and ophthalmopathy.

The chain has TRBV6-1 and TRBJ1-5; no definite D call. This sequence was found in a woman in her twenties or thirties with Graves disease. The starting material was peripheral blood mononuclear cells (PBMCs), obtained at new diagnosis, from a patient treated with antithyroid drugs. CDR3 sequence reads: CASSIAGQPQHF. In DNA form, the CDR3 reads TGTGCCAGCAGTATCGCCGGCCAGCCCCAGCATTTT.